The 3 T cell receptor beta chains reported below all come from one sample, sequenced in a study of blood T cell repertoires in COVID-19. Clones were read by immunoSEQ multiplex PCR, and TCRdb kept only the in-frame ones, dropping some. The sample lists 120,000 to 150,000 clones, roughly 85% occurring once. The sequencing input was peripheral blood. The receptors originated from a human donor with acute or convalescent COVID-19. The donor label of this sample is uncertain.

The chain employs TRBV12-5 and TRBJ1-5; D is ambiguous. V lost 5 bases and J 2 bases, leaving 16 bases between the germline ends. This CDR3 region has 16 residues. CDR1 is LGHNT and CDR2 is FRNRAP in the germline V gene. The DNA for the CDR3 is TGTGCTAGTGGTCCACCCTGGAGGGCCGGCAATCAGCCCCAGCATTTT. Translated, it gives CASGPPWRAGNQPQHF. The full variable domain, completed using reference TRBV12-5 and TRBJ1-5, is DARVTQTPRHKVTEMGQEVTMRCQPILGHNTVFWYRQTMMQGLELLAYFRNRAPLDDSGMPKDRFSAEMPDATLATLKIQPSEPRDSAVYFCASGPPWRAGNQPQHFGDGTRLSIL.

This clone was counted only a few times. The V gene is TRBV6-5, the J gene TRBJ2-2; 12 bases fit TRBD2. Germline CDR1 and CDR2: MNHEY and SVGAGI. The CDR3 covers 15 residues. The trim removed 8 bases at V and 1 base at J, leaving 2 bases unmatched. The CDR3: CASGLAGKNTGELFF. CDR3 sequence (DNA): TGTGCCAGCGGACTAGCGGGGAAGAACACCGGGGAGCTGTTTTTT.

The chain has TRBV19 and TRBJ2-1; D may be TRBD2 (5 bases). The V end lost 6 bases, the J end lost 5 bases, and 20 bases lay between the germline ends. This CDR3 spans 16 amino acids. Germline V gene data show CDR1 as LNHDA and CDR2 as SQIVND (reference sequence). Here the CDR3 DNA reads TGTGCCAGTAGCATTTGGAGGAGAGCAAGTAACAATGAGCAGTTCTTC. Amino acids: CASSIWRRASNNEQFF.